The rows below give T cell receptor beta chains drawn from one sample of a study of cytomegalovirus exposure and HLA in healthy donors. Generated by immunoSEQ multiplex PCR, the TCRdb table keeps only in-frame clones and is missing some. The table lists 100,000 to 150,000 clones, roughly 84% of them singletons. The specimen was PBMCs. The receptors here all came from a man aged 45 to 65 in good health and CMV-seronegative. CDR3s include the opening cysteine and the closing phenylalanine or tryptophan. A D gene is named only where the DNA matches it firmly. Some rows have no size entry. The others give once, few or many, or a class for an expanded clone.

cdr3_length	j_call	d_call	v_call	clone_size	cdr3_aa	cdr3_nt
13	TRBJ2-1	.	TRBV18	.	CASSPPDIQGFIF	TGTGCCAGCTCACCACCGGATATACAGGGATTCATCTTC
15	TRBJ2-1	.	TRBV5-6	.	CASSTTGLSYNEQFF	TGTGCCAGCAGCACGACAGGACTTTCCTACAATGAGCAGTTCTTC
14	TRBJ1-1	TRBD1	TRBV19	.	CASSTWTGNTEAFF	TGTGCCAGTAGTACCTGGACAGGGAACACTGAAGCTTTCTTT
18	TRBJ1-2	.	TRBV18	.	CASSPTGSSTRANYGYTF	TGTGCCAGCTCACCTACAGGGAGTTCCACACGAGCTAACTATGGCTACACCTTC
18	TRBJ1-3	TRBD1	TRBV5-6	.	CASSLEGQAIRSGNTIYF	TGTGCCAGCAGCTTGGAAGGACAGGCAATCCGCTCTGGAAACACCATATATTTT
15	TRBJ2-5	.	TRBV14	few	CASSPTGIIQETQYF	TGTGCCAGCAGCCCTACCGGGATTATCCAAGAGACCCAGTACTTC
16	TRBJ1-6	.	TRBV30	.	CAWSEEGVHYNSPLHF	TGTGCCTGGAGTGAAGAAGGGGTCCATTATAATTCACCCCTCCACTTT
13	TRBJ1-2	.	TRBV5-1	.	CASSFSSNYGYTF	TGCGCCAGCAGCTTTAGCAGCAACTATGGCTACACCTTC
16	TRBJ1-3	.	TRBV15	.	CATRSGGRDTGNTIYF	TGTGCCACCCGCTCAGGCGGACGGGATACTGGAAACACCATATATTTT
18	TRBJ2-6	TRBD2	TRBV18	.	CASSLQRGGLSGANVLTF	TGTGCCAGCTCACTCCAGCGGGGGGGCCTTTCTGGGGCCAACGTCCTGACTTTC
12	TRBJ1-1	.	TRBV7-9	.	CASSQGTTEAFF	TGTGCCAGCAGCCAGGGTACCACTGAAGCTTTCTTT
12	TRBJ1-1	.	TRBV29-1	.	CSAMTSNTEAFF	TGCAGCGCTATGACTTCTAACACTGAAGCTTTCTTT
15	TRBJ2-3	TRBD2	TRBV7-3	.	CASSSSGGLTDTQYF	TGTGCCAGCAGCTCTAGCGGGGGGCTCACAGATACGCAGTATTTT
15	TRBJ2-5	TRBD2	TRBV4-1	.	CASSQRLASQETQYF	TGCGCCAGCAGCCAAAGACTAGCCTCCCAAGAGACCCAGTACTTC
15	TRBJ1-2	.	TRBV6-1	few	CASSEEEGANYGYTF	TGTGCCAGCAGTGAAGAGGAGGGAGCTAACTATGGCTACACCTTC
15	TRBJ2-1	TRBD2	TRBV7-3	few	CASSLGAGGYNEQFF	TGTGCCAGCAGCTTAGGGGCGGGGGGTTACAATGAGCAGTTCTTC
16	TRBJ1-5	TRBD1	TRBV6-8	.	CASSCAGTGGNQPQHF	TGTGCCAGCAGTTGCGCCGGGACAGGGGGGAATCAGCCCCAGCATTTT
13	TRBJ1-4	.	TRBV7-9	once	CASSLSGYEKLFF	TGTGCCAGCAGCTTGTCAGGGTATGAAAAACTGTTTTTT
15	TRBJ2-2	.	TRBV7-2	.	CASSSSLVNTGELFF	TGTGCCAGCAGCTCGTCTCTAGTAAACACCGGGGAGCTGTTTTTT
16	TRBJ1-6	.	TRBV15	.	CATSKRLGGGGSPLHF	TGTGCCACCAGCAAAAGATTGGGCGGGGGCGGCTCACCCCTCCACTTT
12	TRBJ2-7	.	TRBV6-1	.	CASSSNSYEQYF	TGTGCCAGCAGTTCTAACTCCTACGAGCAGTACTTC
16	TRBJ1-1	.	TRBV6-5	.	CASSYLAGLRATEAFF	TGTGCCAGCAGTTACTTGGCCGGTCTCAGGGCCACTGAAGCTTTCTTT
18	TRBJ1-4	.	TRBV4-3	.	CASSQERSRVIANERLFF	TGCGCCAGCAGCCAAGAAAGGTCCAGGGTAATTGCTAATGAAAGACTGTTTTTT
13	TRBJ1-1	.	TRBV9	.	CASSVGGYTEAFF	TGTGCCAGCAGCGTGGGGGGTTACACTGAAGCTTTCTTT
15	TRBJ2-3	.	TRBV9	once	CASSVERGRTDTQYF	TGTGCCAGCAGCGTAGAAAGGGGCCGCACAGATACGCAGTATTTT
14	TRBJ1-1	.	TRBV7-9	.	CASSLVRVFTEAFF	TGTGCCAGCAGCTTAGTGCGGGTATTCACTGAAGCTTTCTTT
14	TRBJ1-5	.	TRBV30	.	CAWSVSGSNQPQHF	TGTGCCTGGAGTGTATCCGGGAGCAATCAGCCCCAGCATTTT
11	TRBJ2-5	.	TRBV29-1	.	CSVAPSETQYF	TGCAGCGTTGCCCCGAGTGAGACCCAGTACTTC
15	TRBJ2-7	TRBD2	TRBV29-1	.	CSVERLAGGYSEQYF	TGCAGCGTTGAGAGGCTAGCGGGGGGCTATTCCGAGCAGTACTTC
13	TRBJ2-5	.	TRBV5-4	.	CASSLDFEETQYF	TGTGCCAGCAGCTTGGACTTTGAAGAGACCCAGTACTTC
15	TRBJ1-2	.	TRBV18	.	CASSPEGHGLRGYTF	TGTGCCAGCTCACCAGAGGGACACGGCCTGCGTGGCTACACCTTC
15	TRBJ1-2	.	TRBV5-6	.	CASSFSPTATYGYTF	TGTGCCAGCAGCTTTAGCCCCACTGCTACCTATGGCTACACCTTC
14	TRBJ2-1	.	TRBV5-1	.	CASSFILPSNEQFF	TGCGCCAGCAGCTTTATCCTACCCTCTAATGAGCAGTTCTTC
14	TRBJ1-4	.	TRBV5-1	once	CASSLEGLGEKLFF	TGCGCCAGCAGCTTGGAGGGGCTGGGTGAAAAACTGTTTTTT
16	TRBJ2-7	TRBD2	TRBV4-1	.	CASSQEPGLATYEQYF	TGCGCCAGCAGCCAAGAGCCGGGACTAGCTACCTACGAGCAGTACTTC
15	TRBJ1-1	.	TRBV5-1	.	CASSLRPGVVTEAFF	TGCGCCAGCAGCTTGCGTCCAGGGGTGGTCACTGAAGCTTTCTTT
17	TRBJ1-2	.	TRBV4-1	.	CASSPFPGTNSNYGYTF	TGCGCCAGCAGCCCATTCCCCGGGACAAACTCTAACTATGGCTACACCTTC
13	TRBJ1-4	.	TRBV19	.	CASIQGLPEKLFF	TGTGCCAGTATTCAGGGACTCCCTGAAAAACTGTTTTTT
14	TRBJ1-3	.	TRBV5-1	.	CASSPGSSGNTIYF	TGCGCCAGCAGCCCAGGAAGCTCTGGAAACACCATATATTTT
15	TRBJ1-1	.	TRBV19	once	CASSMDSWRNTEAFF	TGTGCCAGTAGTATGGACAGTTGGCGGAACACTGAAGCTTTCTTT
14	TRBJ2-1	.	TRBV14	.	CASSLPTLHNEQFF	TGTGCCAGCAGCTTACCCACTCTCCACAATGAGCAGTTCTTC
13	TRBJ2-5	.	TRBV6-1	.	CAGRRDPGETQYF	TGTGCTGGGAGGAGGGATCCTGGGGAGACCCAGTACTTC
14	TRBJ2-1	TRBD2	TRBV29-1	.	CSVLGGLAGDEQFF	TGCAGCGTCCTCGGTGGGCTAGCGGGGGATGAGCAGTTCTTC
14	TRBJ1-5	TRBD1	TRBV6-1	.	CASSADRGRGTQHF	TGTGCCAGCAGTGCGGACAGGGGACGTGGGACCCAGCATTTT
16	TRBJ2-7	TRBD1	TRBV27	.	CASSTQDRYGVYEQYF	TGTGCCAGCAGTACCCAGGACAGGTACGGGGTCTACGAGCAGTACTTC
14	TRBJ1-2	TRBD1	TRBV5-4	.	CASSLEGARYGYTF	TGTGCCAGCAGTCTGGAGGGGGCACGCTATGGCTACACCTTC
15	TRBJ1-6	.	TRBV6-1	.	CASSNQGGVNSPLHF	TGTGCCAGCAGTAACCAGGGAGGTGTTAATTCACCCCTCCACTTT
17	TRBJ1-5	.	TRBV7-9	.	CASSFDTGVPGGQPQHF	TGTGCCAGCAGCTTTGACACCGGGGTGCCCGGCGGGCAGCCCCAGCATTTT
17	TRBJ2-1	.	TRBV7-3	.	CASSLGQSSSHSGEQFF	TGTGCCAGCAGCTTGGGGCAGAGTAGTTCACACAGCGGGGAGCAGTTCTTC
13	TRBJ1-2	TRBD1	TRBV7-2	.	CASSLDRGYGYTF	TGTGCCAGCAGCTTGGACAGGGGCTATGGCTACACCTTC